The sequence of this TCR beta chain was determined in a study of molecular identifiers for immune sequencing clone quantification. Via MiXCR, TCRdb re-called the PCR reads, giving one row per CDR3 protein. The data show hundreds of thousands of distinct CDR3 sequences, with just under 20% seen just once and under 0.95% held by the top ten. From germline, CDR1 is GTSNPN and CDR2 SVGIG (reference sequence). V was clipped by 3 bases and J by 7 bases, with 10 bases between them. This CDR3 region has 13 residues. The sequenced material came from naive CD8+ T cells from blood, with Jurkat cell RNA spiked in. The sample's subset: FACS-sorted CD8+CD4-CCR7+CD45RA+ naive T cells. V usage is TRBV30 and J usage is TRBJ1-6, with D possibly being TRBD1 (5 bases). The receptor comes from a human donor in good health. Some libraries in this study had Jurkat cell RNA spiked in. The CDR3 sequence is CAWSHDRNSPLHF. The CDR3 nucleotides are TGTGCCTGGAGCCATGACAGAAATTCACCCCTCCACTTT.